The present T cell receptor (beta chain) was sequenced within a study of blood T cells in healthy people across ages. Study-wide points: Older individuals had lower TCR beta diversity per million T cells (the decline was roughly linear).

Sample-barcoded 5' priming and a J-beta primer mix drove a second PCR of 7 to 11 cycles. A template-switch adaptor containing 12 random nucleotides labeled each cDNA molecule. Every sample produced at least 2.5 million CDR3-containing paired-end reads. TCRdb recomputed calls from the 5' RACE reads with MiXCR, one row per CDR3 protein. The table lists more than 1 million distinct CDR3 sequences, more than 35% of them singletons. Comments on this clonotype: Its matching antigen is unknown.

The CDR3 is made up of 16 amino acids. The germline V and J ends were trimmed by 1 base and 2 bases, with 13 bases remaining between them. In germline, CDR1 is LGHDT, CDR2 YNNKEL (reference sequence). The V call is TRBV3-1, the J call TRBJ2-3; no clear D. Sequences were obtained from blood. The clonotype was recovered from a woman aged 55-75 years in good health. As DNA, the CDR3 is TGTGCCAGCAGCCAAGTACCGGACCCTCACACAGATACGCAGTATTTT. As protein: CASSQVPDPHTDTQYF.